This entry concerns a single T cell receptor beta chain. Profiling relied on immunoSEQ multiplex PCR, and the TCRdb table lists in-frame clones only, not all of them. The table has some 23,000 clones, approximately 84% seen once. This specimen comes from a study of T cells in narcolepsy. CDR3 length: 18 residues. Germline assignment: CDR1 MNHNS and CDR2 SASEGT. The ends lost 4 bases at V and 0 bases at J; junction bases unmatched: 12. The TCR originated in a human donor with narcolepsy. This chain joins TRBV6-1 and TRBJ2-3; 8 bases are shared with TRBD1. Sequencing input: CD45RA- memory CD4+ T cells from PBMCs. This CDR3 is CASSGPTFDRGSTDTQYF. The CDR3 DNA reads as TGTGCCAGCAGTGGTCCCACCTTTGACAGGGGAAGCACAGATACGCAGTATTTT.